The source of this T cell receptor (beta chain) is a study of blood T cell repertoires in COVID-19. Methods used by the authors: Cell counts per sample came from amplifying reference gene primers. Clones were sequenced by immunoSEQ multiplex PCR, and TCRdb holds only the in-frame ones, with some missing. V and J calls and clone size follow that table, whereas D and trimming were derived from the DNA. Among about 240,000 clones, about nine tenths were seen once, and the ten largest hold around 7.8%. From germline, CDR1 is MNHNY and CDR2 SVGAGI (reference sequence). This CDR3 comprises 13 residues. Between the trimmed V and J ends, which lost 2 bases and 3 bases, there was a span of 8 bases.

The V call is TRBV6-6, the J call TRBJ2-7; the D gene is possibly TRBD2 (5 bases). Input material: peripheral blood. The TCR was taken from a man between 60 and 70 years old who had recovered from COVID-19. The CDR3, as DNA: TGTGCCAGCAGTTACGGTGGACTCTACGAGCAGTACTTC. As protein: CASSYGGLYEQYF.